Listed here are 15 T cell receptor beta chains from one sample, sequenced in a study of blood T cell repertoires in COVID-19. Here immunoSEQ multiplex PCR was the method, and the copy in TCRdb shows in-frame clones only, minus some. Seen here are 270,000 or so clones, nearly 90% observed once, and the top ten hold roughly 2%. The sequencing sample was made of peripheral blood. The receptors here all came from a woman aged 55 to 70 with COVID-19, enrolled during active disease.

The chain carries TRBV6-5 and TRBJ1-4; 8 nucleotides match TRBD1. This CDR3 comprises 15 residues. Germline trimming cut 0 bases from V and 8 bases from J; bases unmatched to any gene: 5. Per germline, CDR1 MNHEY and CDR2 SVGAGI. CDR3 DNA sequence: TGTGCCAGCAGTTACTCACAGGGGGAGAGAGAAAAACTGTTTTTT. Its protein is CASSYSQGEREKLFF.

This chain joins TRBV9 and TRBJ1-6; weak D call: TRBD1 (5 bases). Per the germline V gene, CDR1 is SGDLS and CDR2 is YYNGEE. This CDR3 contains 14 residues. V was cut by 2 bases and J by 8 bases, with 11 bases left in between. The CDR3 sequence: CASSVGGRDSPLHF. The CDR3 nucleotides read TGTGCCAGCAGCGTCGGGGGAAGGGATTCACCCCTCCACTTT.

The V gene is TRBV7-9, the J gene TRBJ2-7, with D hard to call. CDR3 length: 15 residues. Germline V gives CDR1 SEHNR, CDR2 FQNEAQ (reference sequence). V lost 3 bases, J lost 5 bases, and 17 bases lay in between. CDR3 residues: CASSFPSRESNEQYF. The CDR3, as DNA: TGTGCCAGCAGCTTTCCTTCACGCGAAAGCAACGAGCAGTACTTC.

This chain uses TRBV10-3 with TRBJ1-1; the match to TRBD1 covers 10 bases. The germline gives CDR1 ENHRY, CDR2 SYGVKD. The CDR3 has 14 amino acids. Trimming cost V 6 bases and J 6 bases; bases outside gene matches: 7. The CDR3 is CAISPDRGTSEAFF. The DNA for the CDR3 is TGTGCCATCAGCCCGGACAGGGGGACTTCTGAAGCTTTCTTT.

The J gene is TRBJ1-4, the V gene TRBV6-1; 8 bases map to TRBD1. V shed 3 bases and J 4 bases; nucleotides not matched to a gene: 4. Germline-derived CDR1 and CDR2 are MNHNS and SASEGT. CDR3 length: 15 amino acids. The DNA for the CDR3 is TGTGCCAGCAGTGACAGGGGGCGCGGTAATGAAAAACTGTTTTTT. Encoded protein: CASSDRGRGNEKLFF.

The chain has TRBV7-9 and TRBJ1-1; tentative D call: TRBD1 (6 bases). V lost 5 bases and J 1 base, leaving 17 bases between the germline ends. The CDR3 runs to 16 residues. Looked up from germline, CDR1 is SEHNR and CDR2 is FQNEAQ (reference sequence). The CDR3: CASSPPRGQRNTEAFF. CDR3 nucleotide sequence: TGTGCCAGCAGCCCCCCACGTGGACAGCGGAACACTGAAGCTTTCTTT.

The rearrangement links TRBV27 to TRBJ2-2; D is ambiguous. CDR3 length: 13 amino acids. V was trimmed by 5 bases and J by 4 bases, leaving 8 bases between them. In germline, CDR1 is MNHEY, CDR2 SMNVEV (reference sequence). In DNA, the CDR3 is TGTGCCAGCAGTCTCCGGTCCACCGGGGAGCTGTTTTTT. Amino acid sequence: CASSLRSTGELFF.

This clone was found once. The chain has TRBV6-2 or TRBV6-3 and TRBJ1-1; D is ambiguous. The CDR3 contains 13 residues. The germline V and J ends were trimmed by 5 bases and 3 bases, with 10 bases remaining between them. Germline CDR1 MNHEY, CDR2 SVGEGT. The CDR3, as DNA: TGTGCCAGCAGTACCCAGGTGTACACTGAAGCTTTCTTT. It translates to CASSTQVYTEAFF.

This chain's CDR3 is CASSFRAQGATTNTEAFF. Here the CDR3 DNA reads TGTGCCAGCAGCTTTAGGGCTCAGGGGGCTACTACAAACACTGAAGCTTTCTTT. This sequence joins TRBV11-2 and TRBJ1-1, with 8 bases that match TRBD1. In germline, CDR1 is SGHAT, CDR2 FQNNGV. CDR3 length equals 18 residues. The J segment lost 2 bases and the V segment lost 3 bases, leaving 14 bases of the junction unmatched. The complete variable domain, with remaining parts taken from reference TRBV11-2 and TRBJ1-1, reads EAGVAQSPRYKIIEKRQSVAFWCNPISGHATLYWYQQILGQGPKLLIQFQNNGVVDDSQLPKDRFSAERLKGVDSTLKIQPAKLEDSAVYLCASSFRAQGATTNTEAFFGQGTRLTVV.

The rearrangement links TRBV27 to TRBJ1-1; D is ambiguous. Germline CDR1 MNHEY, CDR2 SMNVEV (reference sequence). Between the trimmed V and J ends, which lost 4 bases and 4 bases, there was a span of 7 bases. The CDR3 runs 12 residues. The CDR3 here is CASSSTFTEAFF. Here the CDR3 DNA reads TGTGCCAGCAGTTCAACATTCACTGAAGCTTTCTTT.

The rearrangement links TRBV2 to TRBJ1-5, with D tentatively TRBD1 (6 bases). This CDR3 is built from 13 residues. Germline V gives CDR1 SNHLY, CDR2 FYNNEI. The V gene lost 10 bases and the J gene lost 3 bases, with 13 bases spanning the gap. As DNA, the CDR3 is TGTGCCACGAAACAGGGAGTCAATCAGCCCCAGCATTTT. Its protein is CATKQGVNQPQHF. Full variable domain (missing parts from reference TRBV2 and TRBJ1-5): EPEVTQTPSHQVTQMGQEVILRCVPISNHLYFYWYRQILGQKVEFLVSFYNNEISEKSEIFDDQFSVERPDGSNFTLKIRSTKLEDSAMYFCATKQGVNQPQHFGDGTRLSIL.

The J gene is TRBJ2-1, the V gene TRBV7-3, with TRBD2 matching 7 bases. V lost 1 base and J lost 0; bases outside the gene matches: 0. Germline lookup yields CDR1 SGHTA and CDR2 FQGTGA. This CDR3 contains 15 residues. CDR3 nucleotide sequence: TGTGCCAGCAGCTTAAGCGGGGGCTCCTACAATGAGCAGTTCTTC. Amino acid sequence: CASSLSGGSYNEQFF.

In regard to this clone: Other DNA variants within this sample encode the same CDR3. V gene TRBV6-5 combines with J gene TRBJ1-2, with no clear D. Between the trimmed V and J ends, which lost 0 bases and 5 bases, there was a span of 7 bases. Germline assignment: CDR1 MNHEY and CDR2 SVGAGI. The CDR3 is made up of 13 amino acids. Here the CDR3 DNA reads TGTGCCAGCAGTTACTCGGGAGGGTATGGCTACACCTTC. It encodes CASSYSGGYGYTF.

This clone appeared a single time. The gene calls are TRBV11-2 and TRBJ2-1; 11 nucleotides align to TRBD2. CDR1 and CDR2 from the germline V gene are SGHAT and FQNNGV. The V segment lost 1 base and the J segment 3 bases; nucleotides outside the gene matches: 5. The CDR3 spans 17 residues. In nucleotides, the CDR3 is TGTGCCAGCAGCTTAGCACTAGCGGGGGCAGTCTACAATGAGCAGTTCTTC. It yields the protein CASSLALAGAVYNEQFF.

The rearrangement joins TRBV5-5 to TRBJ1-4, with TRBD1 matching 8 bases. V shed 2 bases and J 8 bases; nucleotides not matched to a gene: 8. The CDR3 totals 15 residues. The germline CDR1 and CDR2 sequences are SGHKS and YYEKEE (reference sequence). DNA of the CDR3: TGTGCCAGCAGCTTAACACAGGGGGGAGTAGAAAAACTGTTTTTT. Translating gives CASSLTQGGVEKLFF.